These 29 T cell receptor beta chains originate from one sample sequenced in a study of siplizumab effects on memory and regulatory T cells. Using immunoSEQ multiplex PCR, the repertoire was profiled, and TCRdb retains in-frame clones only, with some absent. The table records approximately 56,000 clones, around 97% of them present only once. The sequenced sample was naive CD8+ T cells sorted from blood. These receptors were obtained from a human donor in good health.

On this clone: The junction shows a germline mismatch at one end, possibly a read error. The chain carries TRBV7-9 and TRBJ2-6; D possibly corresponds to TRBD1 (5 bases). The CDR3 runs 15 residues. Germline CDR1 SEHNR, CDR2 FQNEAQ (reference sequence). CDR3 protein: CASSLVLGAAATMVF. The DNA for the CDR3 is TGTGCCAGCAGCTTAGTCCTTGGGGCGGCGGCTACTATGGTTTTC. Full variable domain (missing parts from reference TRBV7-9 and TRBJ2-6): DTGVSQNPRHKITKRGQNVTFRCDPISEHNRLYWYRQTLGQGPEFLTYFQNEAQLEKSRLLSDRFSAERPKGSFSTLEIQRTEQGDSAMYLCASSLVLGAAATMVFGAGSRLTVL.

The V and J genes are TRBV7-9 and TRBJ2-2; 11 bases map to TRBD2. The V segment lost 5 bases and the J segment 1 base; nucleotides outside the gene matches: 6. In germline, CDR1 is SEHNR, CDR2 FQNEAQ (reference sequence). This CDR3 comprises 17 residues. The CDR3 region is CASSDGTSGKNTGELFF. The CDR3 DNA follows: TGTGCCAGCAGCGACGGGACTAGCGGAAAGAACACCGGGGAGCTGTTTTTT.

The chain carries TRBV7-6 and TRBJ2-7; TRBD1 might be the D (5 bases). The CDR3 extends over 13 amino acids. Germline V lookup: CDR1 SGHVS, CDR2 FNYEAQ. The V and J ends lost 5 bases and 3 bases respectively, with 11 bases between them. CDR3 DNA: TGTGCCAGCAGCCACAGGTCGCACTACGAGCAGTACTTC. Translation: CASSHRSHYEQYF.

The chain carries TRBV28 and TRBJ2-7; a weak D match, TRBD1 (6 bases). The CDR3 has 14 residues. From germline, CDR1 is MDHEN and CDR2 SYDVKM. V was cut by 3 bases and J by 2 bases, with 11 bases left in between. The CDR3 spells CASSFYRAAYEQYF. As DNA, the CDR3 is TGTGCCAGCAGTTTCTACAGGGCAGCCTACGAGCAGTACTTC.

CDR3 nucleotides: TGTGCCAGCAGCTTGGATCTCAATCAGCCCCAGCATTTT. It yields the protein CASSLDLNQPQHF. The rearrangement joins TRBV5-5 to TRBJ1-5; D gene unclear. The CDR3 is 13 amino acids. V lost 0 bases to trimming and J lost 3 bases, with 4 bases between them. Germline-derived CDR1 and CDR2 are SGHKS and YYEKEE (reference sequence).

The rearrangement uses TRBV7-3 and TRBJ2-7; no clear D. Germline lookup yields CDR1 SGHTA and CDR2 FQGTGA. The CDR3 runs 12 residues. The V gene lost 5 bases and the J gene lost 3 bases, with 8 bases spanning the gap. DNA of the CDR3: TGTGCCAGCAGCCCTACGGTCTACGAGCAGTACTTC. Its translation is CASSPTVYEQYF.

The chain couples TRBV18 to TRBJ2-7; no clear D. Germline lookup yields CDR1 KGHSH and CDR2 LQKENI. This CDR3 has 15 residues. V lost 5 bases, J lost 2 bases, and 16 bases lay in between. CDR3 in DNA: TGTGCCAGCTCATTCTCGTTAGACACTACCTACGAGCAGTACTTC. Translating it yields CASSFSLDTTYEQYF.

The chain couples TRBV5-6 to TRBJ1-6; D perhaps matches TRBD1 (6 bases). Trimming took 4 bases from V and 4 from J, leaving 18 bases between them. CDR3 length: 17 residues. Germline CDR1 and CDR2: SGHDT and YYEEEE. CDR3 sequence reads: CASSGELFQGYNSPLHF. CDR3 in DNA: TGTGCCAGCAGCGGAGAGCTTTTTCAGGGGTATAATTCACCCCTCCACTTT.

The J gene is TRBJ1-3, the V gene TRBV13, with D possibly being TRBD1 (6 bases). Germline V CDR1 and CDR2: PRHDT, FYEKMQ (reference sequence). V was clipped by 2 bases and J by 2 bases, with 16 bases between them. This CDR3 contains 17 residues. CDR3 amino acids: CASSLRGAGSPGNTIYF. The CDR3 DNA sequence: TGTGCCAGCAGCTTAAGGGGGGCAGGATCACCTGGAAACACCATATATTTT.

V is TRBV7-9 and J is TRBJ1-5; D unresolved. The CDR3 has 13 residues. Trimming removed 3 bases at V and 2 bases at J, with 5 bases between. Germline CDR1 and CDR2: SEHNR and FQNEAQ (reference sequence). The CDR3 is CASSFDRNQPQHF. The CDR3 nucleotides are TGTGCCAGCAGCTTCGATCGCAATCAGCCCCAGCATTTT. The full variable domain, completed using reference TRBV7-9 and TRBJ1-5, is DTGVSQNPRHKITKRGQNVTFRCDPISEHNRLYWYRQTLGQGPEFLTYFQNEAQLEKSRLLSDRFSAERPKGSFSTLEIQRTEQGDSAMYLCASSFDRNQPQHFGDGTRLSIL.

The CDR3 spells CASRRGQGRSGELFF. DNA of the CDR3: TGTGCCAGTAGAAGGGGGCAGGGAAGGTCCGGGGAGCTGTTTTTT. The chain employs TRBV19 and TRBJ2-2; 7 positions agree with TRBD1. CDR3 length equals 15 residues. V shed 6 bases, J shed 6 bases, and the junction held 10 bases outside the gene matches. CDR1 and CDR2 (germline): LNHDA, SQIVND (reference sequence).

The chain joins TRBV19 to TRBJ2-1, with D unresolved. The CDR3 sequence is 14 residues long. V lost 6 bases and J 5 bases, leaving 14 bases between the germline ends. Germline assignment: CDR1 LNHDA and CDR2 SQIVND (reference sequence). CDR3 amino acids: CASSTQTADNEQFF. In DNA form, the CDR3 reads TGTGCCAGTAGCACCCAAACGGCAGACAATGAGCAGTTCTTC.

The chain recombines TRBV9 with TRBJ2-7; 8 bases map to TRBD2. The CDR3 spans 16 residues. CDR1 is SGDLS, CDR2 YYNGEE, per germline. The trim removed 0 bases at V and 1 base at J, leaving 6 bases unmatched. CDR3 DNA sequence: TGTGCCAGCAGCGTAGGTGGGGCGGGAGGTTCCTACGAGCAGTACTTC. Protein product: CASSVGGAGGSYEQYF.

The rearrangement links TRBV11-2 to TRBJ2-4; D gene ambiguous. Germline values: CDR1 SGHAT, CDR2 FQNNGV. V gave up 1 base and J gave up 8 bases, with 12 bases separating them. The CDR3 sequence is 14 residues long. The DNA for the CDR3 is TGTGCCAGCAGCTTAGTAGCCGACTCGGACATTCAGTACTTC. It specifies CASSLVADSDIQYF.

This clone appeared once. V and J are TRBV28 and TRBJ2-1; D is unclear. V dropped 5 bases and J dropped 9 bases, with 8 bases sitting between them. This CDR3 is built from 11 residues. Germline CDR1 and CDR2: MDHEN and SYDVKM. The CDR3, as DNA: TGTGCCAGCAGTAGCGCCTTTGAGCAGTTCTTC. Protein: CASSSAFEQFF.

The chain couples TRBV9 to TRBJ2-5; TRBD2 might be the D (6 bases). The length of the CDR3 is 13 residues. Trimming took 3 bases from V and 7 from J, leaving 13 bases between them. Germline V lookup: CDR1 SGDLS, CDR2 YYNGEE. The CDR3, as DNA: TGTGCCAGCAGCGGCGGGACCACCGGGACCCAGTACTTC. Protein product: CASSGGTTGTQYF.

CDR3 region: CASSLISTSYNEQFF. The CDR3 region has the DNA TGTGCCAGCAGCTTGATCTCCACCTCCTACAATGAGCAGTTCTTC. This chain links TRBV5-6 with TRBJ2-1; D gene uncertain. This CDR3 spans 15 amino acids. Germline V CDR1 and CDR2: SGHDT, YYEEEE. The V end lost 1 base, the J end lost 0 bases, and 8 bases lay between the germline ends.

The rearrangement joins TRBV29-1 to TRBJ2-7; 9 positions match TRBD1. CDR1 and CDR2 (germline): SQVTM, ANQGSEA. Trimming cost V 1 base and J 5 bases; bases outside gene matches: 6. CDR3 length equals 14 residues. The CDR3 region has the DNA TGCAGCGTTGAAGGGGGGGACAGGGTACACGAGCAGTACTTC. Translated, it gives CSVEGGDRVHEQYF.

The V gene is TRBV10-3, the J gene TRBJ1-2, with 10 bases identical to TRBD1. V was clipped by 2 bases and J by 3 bases; unmatched bases: 6. The CDR3 runs to 16 residues. CDR1 is ENHRY, CDR2 SYGVKD, per germline. Written as DNA, the CDR3 is TGTGCCATCAGTGAGGTGGGGGACAGGGGTGACTATGGCTACACCTTC. Protein sequence: CAISEVGDRGDYGYTF.

V is TRBV7-9 and J is TRBJ2-7, with D uncertain. Germline V gives CDR1 SEHNR, CDR2 FQNEAQ (reference sequence). The CDR3 extends over 12 amino acids. The V end was cut by 5 bases, the J end by 2 bases, with 7 bases between. DNA of the CDR3: TGTGCCAGCAGCAGGGCCCCCTACGAGCAGTACTTC. This translates into CASSRAPYEQYF.

V gene TRBV7-9 combines with J gene TRBJ2-3; 7 bases agree with TRBD1. Germline-derived CDR1 and CDR2 are SEHNR and FQNEAQ (reference sequence). The CDR3 has 14 amino acids. Trimming cost V 1 base and J 6 bases; bases outside gene matches: 4. DNA of the CDR3: TGTGCCAGCAGCTTAGAGGGGGCAGGGGATACGCAGTATTTT. As protein: CASSLEGAGDTQYF. Full variable domain (rest looked up from reference TRBV7-9 and TRBJ2-3): DTGVSQNPRHKITKRGQNVTFRCDPISEHNRLYWYRQTLGQGPEFLTYFQNEAQLEKSRLLSDRFSAERPKGSFSTLEIQRTEQGDSAMYLCASSLEGAGDTQYFGPGTRLTVL.

As DNA, the CDR3 is TGTGCCAGCAGTGACTTGGGGGATCCTGTTACCAAAAACATTCAGTACTTC. Amino acids: CASSDLGDPVTKNIQYF. The chain uses TRBV6-1 and TRBJ2-4; D tentatively reads TRBD1 or TRBD2 (5 bases each). Trimming removed 3 bases from V and 2 bases from J, with 17 bases in between. The CDR3 has 17 amino acids. CDR1 and CDR2 (germline): MNHNS, SASEGT.

The chain carries TRBV7-2 and TRBJ2-4, with D perhaps matching TRBD2 (7 bases). The ends were cut back, 7 bases at V and 11 bases at J, with 24 bases in the middle. Per the germline V gene, CDR1 is SGHTA and CDR2 is FQGNSA. This CDR3 has 15 residues. The CDR3 DNA reads as TGTGCCAGCACCTACGGGGGGCGGCTCCCAGGGGTTCAGTACTTC. This encodes CASTYGGRLPGVQYF.

The V gene is TRBV28, the J gene TRBJ2-7; TRBD2 agrees at 12 bases. CDR1 and CDR2 (germline): MDHEN, SYDVKM. The CDR3 length is 17 residues. The trim removed 2 bases at V and 4 bases at J, leaving 9 bases unmatched. In DNA, the CDR3 is TGTGCCAGCAGTTTAGCGACTAGCGGGAGTGGACTTTACGAGCAGTACTTC. Its protein product is CASSLATSGSGLYEQYF. Complete variable domain (other parts from reference TRBV28 and TRBJ2-7): DVKVTQSSRYLVKRTGEKVFLECVQDMDHENMFWYRQDPGLGLRLIYFSYDVKMKEKGDIPEGYSVSREKKERFSLILESASTNQTSMYLCASSLATSGSGLYEQYFGPGTRLTVT.

The chain joins TRBV6-5 to TRBJ2-1, with a weak D call TRBD2 (6 bases). This CDR3 contains 15 residues. V gave up 4 bases and J gave up 7 bases, with 17 bases separating them. Germline lookup yields CDR1 MNHEY and CDR2 SVGAGI. CDR3 nucleotide sequence: TGTGCCAGCAGTTCCGCTGGGACTTTGGTGAATGAGCAGTTCTTC. Residues: CASSSAGTLVNEQFF.

The CDR3 coding sequence is TGTGCCAGTAGTGTGGATTATGGCTACACCTTC. Translated, it gives CASSVDYGYTF. The rearrangement links TRBV19 to TRBJ1-2; no firm D call. This CDR3 region has 11 residues. Trimming left V 5 bases short and J 5 bases short, with 6 bases between. Germline CDR1 and CDR2: LNHDA and SQIVND (reference sequence).

V is TRBV25-1 and J is TRBJ2-7; TRBD2 might be the D (5 bases). Trimming took off 1 base at V and 2 bases at J, with 6 bases between the two ends. The CDR3 is made up of 13 amino acids. CDR1 is MGHDK and CDR2 is SYGVNS in the germline V gene. CDR3 loop: CASSESGTYEQYF. CDR3 nucleotides: TGTGCCAGCAGTGAATCCGGGACCTACGAGCAGTACTTC.

The V call is TRBV7-9, the J call TRBJ2-5; no definite D call. V lost 7 bases and J 2 bases, leaving 11 bases between the germline ends. The CDR3 consists of 13 residues. Per germline, CDR1 SEHNR and CDR2 FQNEAQ (reference sequence). CDR3 loop: CASTRSPQETQYF. CDR3 in DNA: TGTGCCAGCACCAGGAGTCCGCAAGAGACCCAGTACTTC.

The chain joins TRBV6-1 to TRBJ2-7; possibly TRBD1 for D (5 bases). V shed 2 bases and J shed 5 bases, with 16 bases lying between them. Germline V gives CDR1 MNHNS, CDR2 SASEGT. CDR3 length: 15 amino acids. In DNA form, the CDR3 reads TGTGCCAGCAGTGAATGGGCAGGGATGGACGACGAGCAGTACTTC. Translating gives CASSEWAGMDDEQYF.